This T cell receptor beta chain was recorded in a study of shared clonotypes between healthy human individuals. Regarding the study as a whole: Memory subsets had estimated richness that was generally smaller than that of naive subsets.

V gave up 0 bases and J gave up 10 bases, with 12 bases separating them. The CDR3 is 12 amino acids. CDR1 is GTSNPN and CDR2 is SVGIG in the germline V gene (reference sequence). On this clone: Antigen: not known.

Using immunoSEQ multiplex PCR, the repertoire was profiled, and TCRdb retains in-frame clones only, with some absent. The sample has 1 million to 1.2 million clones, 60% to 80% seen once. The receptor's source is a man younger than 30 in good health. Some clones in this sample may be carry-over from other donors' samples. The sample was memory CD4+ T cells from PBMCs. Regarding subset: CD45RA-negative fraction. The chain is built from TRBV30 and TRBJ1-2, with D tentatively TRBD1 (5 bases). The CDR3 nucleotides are TGTGCCTGGAGTGTACGGCGGGGGGACTACACCTTC. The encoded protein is CAWSVRRGDYTF.